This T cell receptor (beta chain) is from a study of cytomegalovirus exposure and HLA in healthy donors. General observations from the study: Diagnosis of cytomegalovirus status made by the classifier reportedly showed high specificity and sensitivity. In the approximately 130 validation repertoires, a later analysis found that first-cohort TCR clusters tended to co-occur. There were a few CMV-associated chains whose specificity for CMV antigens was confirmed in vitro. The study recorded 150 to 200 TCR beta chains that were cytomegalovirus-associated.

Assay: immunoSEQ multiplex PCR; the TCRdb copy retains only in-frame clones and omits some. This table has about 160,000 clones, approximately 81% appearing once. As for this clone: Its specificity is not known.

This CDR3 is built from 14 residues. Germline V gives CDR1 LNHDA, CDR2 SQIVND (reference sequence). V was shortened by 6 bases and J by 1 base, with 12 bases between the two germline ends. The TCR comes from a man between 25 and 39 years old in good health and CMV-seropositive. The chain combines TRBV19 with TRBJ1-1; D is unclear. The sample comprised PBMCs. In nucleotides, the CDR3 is TGTGCCAGTAGGTATGACGGAGGGAACACTGAAGCTTTCTTT. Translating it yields CASRYDGGNTEAFF. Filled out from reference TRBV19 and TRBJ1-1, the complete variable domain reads DGGITQSPKYLFRKEGQNVTLSCEQNLNHDAMYWYRQDPGQGLRLIYYSQIVNDFQKGDIAEGYSVSREKKESFPLTVTSAQKNPTAFYLCASRYDGGNTEAFFGQGTRLTVV.